These 16 T cell receptor beta chains were sequenced from one sample in a study of persistence of HIV-infected CD4 T cells. Cells were stimulated with overlapping HIV-1 Gag 15-mer peptides. Sorted nonresponding memory CD4+ T cells were CD40L-negative, CD69-negative, CD45RO-high. The libraries were made with immunoSEQ version 4 in survey mode. This table comes from immunoSEQ multiplex PCR, and its TCRdb copy is limited to in-frame clones, with some not included. This table holds some 39,000 clones, 75% to 90% found once. Which antigens these TCRs recognize remains unknown. Material: cultured CD4+ T cells from PBMCs, obtained from a patient who received antiretroviral therapy. The origin of the receptors is an adult with HIV. The donor label of this sample is uncertain.

This chain joins TRBV6-5 and TRBJ2-6; D unresolved. The CDR3 sequence is 15 residues long. Trimming took off 0 bases at V and 1 base at J, with 4 bases between the two ends. CDR1 and CDR2 (germline): MNHEY, SVGAGI. The CDR3 spells CASSYSGSGANVLTF. CDR3 DNA: TGTGCCAGCAGTTACTCTGGGTCTGGGGCCAACGTCCTGACTTTC.

Sample share makes this clone medium-sized. This same CDR3 is encoded by further DNA sequences in the sample. The V gene is TRBV30, the J gene TRBJ1-6; D unresolved. The CDR3 is 14 amino acids. CDR1 and CDR2 from the germline V gene are GTSNPN and SVGIG (reference sequence). V was cut by 1 base and J by 5 bases, with 9 bases left in between. CDR3 sequence reads: CAWSAGQDNSPLHF. CDR3 bases: TGTGCCTGGAGTGCCGGGCAGGATAATTCACCCCTCCACTTT.

V is TRBV30 and J is TRBJ1-1; D perhaps matches TRBD1 (5 bases). The V end was cut by 6 bases, the J end by 1 base, with 12 bases between. The CDR3 runs 13 residues. Germline CDR1 is GTSNPN and CDR2 is SVGIG (reference sequence). The CDR3 protein is CACLIQGNTEAFF. The DNA for the CDR3 is TGTGCCTGCCTTATCCAGGGGAACACTGAAGCTTTCTTT.

J is TRBJ1-2 and V is TRBV6-5; D gene uncertain. This CDR3 contains 13 residues. From germline, CDR1 is MNHEY and CDR2 SVGAGI. V lost 2 bases, J lost 0 bases, and 4 bases lay in between. CDR3 residues: CASSYAANYGYTF. The CDR3 bases are TGTGCCAGCAGTTACGCAGCTAACTATGGCTACACCTTC.

Only one count was recorded for this clone. The chain employs TRBV20-1 and TRBJ2-4; D uncertain. Trimming took 1 base from V and 9 from J, leaving 7 bases between them. In germline, CDR1 is DFQATT, CDR2 SNEGSKA (reference sequence). CDR3 size: 11 residues. This chain's CDR3 is CSARALGIQYF. Written as DNA, the CDR3 is TGCAGTGCTAGAGCATTGGGCATTCAGTACTTC.

CDR3 loop: CASSTGKGTNEKLFF. CDR3 nucleotides: TGTGCCAGTTCTACAGGGAAAGGAACTAATGAAAAACTGTTTTTT. The V call is TRBV19, the J call TRBJ1-4; TRBD1 might be the D (6 bases). CDR1 and CDR2 from the germline V gene are LNHDA and SQIVND (reference sequence). The V and J ends lost 8 bases and 1 base respectively, with 14 bases between them. The CDR3 length is 15 residues.

The V gene is TRBV5-1, the J gene TRBJ2-7, with 7 bases aligning to TRBD1. In germline, CDR1 is SGHRS, CDR2 YFSETQ. The V segment lost 2 bases and the J segment 4 bases; nucleotides outside the gene matches: 9. This CDR3 comprises 15 residues. As DNA, the CDR3 is TGCGCCAGCAGCTTAGACAGGGCGTCTCAGTACGAGCAGTACTTC. Translated, it gives CASSLDRASQYEQYF. Looking up the rest from reference TRBV5-1 and TRBJ2-7 gives the full variable domain: KAGVTQTPRYLIKTRGQQVTLSCSPISGHRSVSWYQQTPGQGLQFLFEYFSETQRNKGNFPGRFSGRQFSNSRSEMNVSTLELGDSALYLCASSLDRASQYEQYFGPGTRLTVT.

This clone has more than one count but fewer than ten. The chain has TRBV18 and TRBJ1-1; D remains ambiguous. The CDR3 contains 13 residues. Germline V gene sequence: CDR1 KGHSH, CDR2 LQKENI. V dropped 3 bases and J dropped 7 bases, with 12 bases sitting between them. The CDR3 nucleotides read TGTGCCAGCTCACCGATTAGGGATGGTGAAGCTTTCTTT. This translates into CASSPIRDGEAFF.

The rearrangement links TRBV7-9 to TRBJ1-2; D not resolved. The germline V gene has CDR1 SEHNR and CDR2 FQNEAQ (reference sequence). The CDR3 spans 16 residues. Between the trimmed V and J ends, which lost 1 base and 0 bases, there was a span of 12 bases. CDR3 DNA sequence: TGTGCCAGCAGCTTAGGGGCTTCGGTATCTAACTATGGCTACACCTTC. Its protein product is CASSLGASVSNYGYTF. Filled out from reference TRBV7-9 and TRBJ1-2, the complete variable domain reads DTGVSQNPRHKITKRGQNVTFRCDPISEHNRLYWYRQTLGQGPEFLTYFQNEAQLEKSRLLSDRFSAERPKGSFSTLEIQRTEQGDSAMYLCASSLGASVSNYGYTFGSGTRLTVV.

This rearrangement joins TRBV7-9 to TRBJ2-1; the D gene is possibly TRBD2 (5 bases). Germline CDR1 and CDR2: SEHNR and FQNEAQ (reference sequence). With 7 bases removed from V and 0 bases from J, the gap between germline ends came to 13 bases. This CDR3 has 15 amino acids. The CDR3: CASTSVGSSYNEQFF. The CDR3, as DNA: TGTGCCAGCACCTCGGTGGGGAGCTCCTACAATGAGCAGTTCTTC.

The V gene is TRBV5-1, the J gene TRBJ1-4; D is undetermined. The CDR3 length is 14 residues. CDR1 and CDR2 from the germline V gene are SGHRS and YFSETQ. Trimming cost V 6 bases and J 6 bases, with 15 bases left between them. The CDR3 spells CASTPDRRDEKLFF. In DNA form, the CDR3 reads TGCGCCAGCACCCCGGATCGGCGGGATGAAAAACTGTTTTTT.

The chain joins TRBV10-3 to TRBJ1-5; 7 bases map to TRBD1. With V trimmed by 0 bases and J by 4 bases, 3 bases remained unmatched. This CDR3 is built from 15 residues. The germline V gene has CDR1 ENHRY and CDR2 SYGVKD. The CDR3 nucleotides are TGTGCCATCAGTGAGTCAGGGGGACAGAATCAGCCCCAGCATTTT. It translates to CAISESGGQNQPQHF.

With regard to this clone: The junction shows a germline mismatch at one end, possibly a read error. V is TRBV7-7 and J is TRBJ2-2; D possibly corresponds to TRBD1 (6 bases). The CDR3 length is 16 residues. The germline gives CDR1 SSHAT, CDR2 FNYEAQ (reference sequence). The CDR3, as DNA: TGTGCTAGCAGCCCCCGAACAGGGTCCAACACCGGGGAGCTGTTTTTT. Protein product: CASSPRTGSNTGELFF.

V usage is TRBV19 and J usage is TRBJ2-7; no firm D call. V lost 1 base, J lost 5 bases, and 15 bases lay in between. The CDR3 sequence is 15 residues long. Germline V gives CDR1 LNHDA, CDR2 SQIVND (reference sequence). The CDR3 bases are TGTGCCAGTAGTATAGCCCAGGATCTTTCCCACGAGCAGTACTTC. Translating it yields CASSIAQDLSHEQYF.

This clone appeared a few times. The chain employs TRBV7-3 and TRBJ1-4; D uncertain. Germline CDR1 SGHTA, CDR2 FQGTGA. CDR3 size: 16 residues. Trimming cost V 0 bases and J 0 bases, with 8 bases left between them. The CDR3 loop is CASSLTCLATNEKLFF. DNA of the CDR3: TGTGCCAGCAGCTTAACGTGCTTGGCAACTAATGAAAAACTGTTTTTT.

This clone was found a few times. This chain uses TRBV12-5 with TRBJ1-4; 7 bases are shared with TRBD1. This CDR3 comprises 17 residues. Trimming cost V 6 bases and J 7 bases; bases outside gene matches: 17. Germline CDR1 is LGHNT and CDR2 is FRNRAP. CDR3 sequence (DNA): TGTGCTAGTGGCCCCACACGGACAGGCACGGGAGTTGAAAAACTGTTTTTT. Its translation is CASGPTRTGTGVEKLFF.